One and the same sample provided the 6 T cell receptor beta chains below, sequenced in a study of blood T cells in healthy people across ages. The second PCR ran about 7 to 12 cycles with a sample-barcoded 5' primer and J-beta primers. TCRdb recomputed calls from the 5' RACE reads with MiXCR, one row per CDR3 protein. Seen here are about 1,400,000 distinct CDR3 sequences, 59% observed once, and the top ten hold 6.5% to 8.5%. Sequencing was done on a sample of blood. The receptors originated from a man in his late teens or twenties in good health.

The genes are TRBV7-7 and TRBJ2-2, with a tentative D call TRBD2 (5 bases). Germline assignment: CDR1 SSHAT and CDR2 FNYEAQ (reference sequence). The CDR3 consists of 15 residues. The CDR3 region has the DNA TGTGCTGGCAGCTTAGTAGGAGAGGGCACCGGGGAGCTGTTTTTT. This codes for CAGSLVGEGTGELFF.

This chain links TRBV6-1 with TRBJ1-5; D not certain. V dropped 9 bases and J dropped 3 bases, with 12 bases sitting between them. CDR1 and CDR2 from the germline V gene are MNHNS and SASEGT. The CDR3 loop spans 13 amino acids. The DNA for the CDR3 is TGTGCCAGTCAGGTCCGATACAATCAGCCCCAGCATTTT. Translated, it gives CASQVRYNQPQHF.

V and J are TRBV28 and TRBJ2-4, with D hard to call. The CDR3 is 12 amino acids. Germline assignment: CDR1 MDHEN and CDR2 SYDVKM. The ends were cut back, 3 bases at V and 13 bases at J, with 13 bases in the middle. CDR3 sequence (DNA): TGTGCCAGCAGTTTCTCCCTCGGAGACCAGTACTTC. Protein sequence: CASSFSLGDQYF.

This clonotype turned up a few times. The CDR3, as DNA: TGTGCCAGCAGCGTAGGAACAACGAACACCGGGGAGCTGTTTTTT. Protein product: CASSVGTTNTGELFF. The chain joins TRBV9 to TRBJ2-2; D gene ambiguous. The germline V and J ends were trimmed by 0 bases and 0 bases, with 6 bases remaining between them. The length of the CDR3 is 15 residues. Germline V gene data show CDR1 as SGDLS and CDR2 as YYNGEE.

There are many counts of this clonotype. The chain couples TRBV12-3 or TRBV12-4 to TRBJ2-5, with D perhaps matching TRBD2 (5 bases). The J call is uncertain, as TRBJ2-3 better fits the DNA end. The CDR3 has 11 residues. The CDR3 here is CASSFEGTQYF. Here the CDR3 DNA reads TGTGCCAGCAGTTTTGAGGGTACGCAGTATTTT.

The J gene is TRBJ1-1, the V gene TRBV7-2; 7 bases match TRBD1. V gave up 5 bases and J gave up 3 bases; unmatched junction bases: 9. The CDR3 runs to 15 residues. From germline, CDR1 is SGHTA and CDR2 FQGNSA. The CDR3 DNA is TGTGCCAGCAGCACACAGGGGCGAGGGGACACTGAAGCTTTCTTT. It specifies CASSTQGRGDTEAFF.